A selection of T cell receptor beta chains follows, all from one sample in a study of T cell responses to AZD1222 COVID-19 vaccine. Assay used: immunoSEQ multiplex PCR; TCRdb lists only in-frame clones, some missing. The sample yields 130,000 or so clones, around 87% seen once. The specimen was peripheral blood, collected on day 0 of AZD1222 vaccination. The receptors shown here come from an adult in good health. Both conserved end residues are part of each CDR3. The D gene is left open where the match is weak. Expanded clones are given a class, and other clones once, few, many or no size at all.

clone size	V gene	J gene	D gene	CDR3 protein	CDR3 DNA
NA	TRBV6-5	TRBJ1-1	NA	CASSYSNLQGNTEAFF	TGTGCCAGCAGTTATAGCAACCTTCAGGGTAACACTGAAGCTTTCTTT
once	TRBV12-5	TRBJ2-1	TRBD1	CASGSSGTGGEQFF	TGTGCTAGTGGTTCTAGTGGGACAGGGGGCGAGCAGTTCTTC
NA	TRBV4-1	TRBJ2-1	NA	CASSQDSGGPRLNEQFF	TGCGCCAGCAGCCAAGATAGTGGAGGGCCCCGTCTCAATGAGCAGTTCTTC
NA	TRBV7-3	TRBJ2-3	NA	CASTTRTGADTQYF	TGTGCCAGCACCACTCGGACGGGGGCAGATACGCAGTATTTT
NA	TRBV2	TRBJ2-1	NA	CASSTSGAYNEQFF	TGTGCCAGCAGTACCTCAGGGGCCTACAATGAGCAGTTCTTC
NA	TRBV9	TRBJ2-1	NA	CASSVRADSYNEQFF	TGTGCCAGCAGCGTACGGGCAGACTCCTACAATGAGCAGTTCTTC
NA	TRBV2	TRBJ1-5	NA	CASSERAISNQPQHF	TGTGCCAGCAGTGAAAGGGCGATTAGCAATCAGCCCCAGCATTTT
NA	TRBV7-2	TRBJ1-6	NA	CASSSTPTLHF	TGTGCCAGCAGCTCTACACCGACCCTCCACTTT
NA	TRBV6-2/TRBV6-3	TRBJ1-3	NA	CASSGSGNTIYF	TGTGCCAGCAGCGGATCTGGAAACACCATATATTTT
many	TRBV27	TRBJ2-7	NA	CASSLDSPRPYEQYF	TGTGCCAGCAGTTTAGATAGTCCTCGCCCCTACGAGCAGTACTTC
NA	TRBV5-1	TRBJ1-1	NA	CASSSGAEAFF	TGCGCCAGCAGCTCAGGAGCTGAAGCTTTCTTT
NA	TRBV7-8	TRBJ2-3	TRBD2	CASSLSGGADTQYF	TGTGCCAGCAGCTTAAGCGGGGGGGCGGATACGCAGTATTTT
few	TRBV27	TRBJ1-2	TRBD1	CASGQGNGYTF	TGTGCCAGCGGACAGGGCAATGGCTACACCTTC
once	TRBV24-1	TRBJ2-3	NA	CATMDSTDTQYF	TGTGCCACCATGGACAGCACAGATACGCAGTATTTT
NA	TRBV3-1/TRBV3-2	TRBJ2-1	NA	CASHRGGGTPHNEQFF	TGTGCCAGCCATAGGGGGGGTGGGACGCCCCACAATGAGCAGTTCTTC
NA	TRBV4-2	TRBJ2-7	TRBD1	CASSQDRGSYEQYF	TGTGCCAGCAGCCAAGACAGGGGGTCCTACGAGCAGTACTTC
NA	TRBV28	TRBJ2-6	NA	CASSLFPAWGLSSGANVLTF	TGTGCCAGCAGTTTATTTCCTGCGTGGGGGCTTAGCTCTGGGGCCAACGTCCTGACTTTC
NA	TRBV6-5	TRBJ2-2	NA	CASSYIPGGTGELFF	TGTGCCAGCAGTTATATCCCCGGCGGGACCGGGGAGCTGTTTTTT
few	TRBV7-9	TRBJ2-3	TRBD1	CASSLRRQGTDTQYF	TGTGCCAGCAGCTTAAGGCGACAGGGTACAGATACGCAGTATTTT
NA	TRBV28	TRBJ1-1	NA	CASSSTMDRNTEAFF	TGTGCCAGCAGTTCAACGATGGATCGGAACACTGAAGCTTTCTTT
once	TRBV6-2/TRBV6-3	TRBJ2-7	NA	CASSLTGPYEQYF	TGTGCCAGCAGTTTAACAGGGCCCTACGAGCAGTACTTC
once	TRBV19	TRBJ2-3	NA	CASRTGTHRGGTQYF	TGTGCCAGTAGAACCGGGACACACCGGGGCGGTACGCAGTATTTT
once	TRBV4-2	TRBJ2-7	TRBD2	CASSQGASGSYEQYF	TGTGCCAGCAGCCAAGGGGCTAGCGGGTCCTACGAGCAGTACTTC
NA	TRBV3-1/TRBV3-2	TRBJ1-5	NA	CASSQVPWAQHF	TGTGCCAGCAGCCAAGTTCCCTGGGCCCAGCATTTT
NA	TRBV5-6	TRBJ1-5	NA	CASTVQRYSNQPQHF	TGTGCCAGCACCGTACAGCGGTATAGCAATCAGCCCCAGCATTTT
NA	TRBV7-8	TRBJ1-1	NA	CASSLGRGQGFSEAFF	TGTGCCAGCAGCTTAGGTCGCGGGCAGGGATTCTCTGAAGCTTTCTTT
NA	TRBV7-2	TRBJ1-2	TRBD1	CASSSVGTGGFGGYTF	TGTGCCAGCAGCTCTGTGGGGACAGGGGGCTTTGGTGGCTACACCTTC
NA	TRBV19	TRBJ1-5	NA	CASNLGPNQPQHF	TGTGCCAGTAATTTGGGACCAAATCAGCCCCAGCATTTT
once	TRBV15	TRBJ2-3	NA	CATSRDITDTQYF	TGTGCCACCAGCAGAGATATAACCGATACGCAGTATTTT
NA	TRBV18	TRBJ1-4	NA	CASSPNTPFEKLFF	TGTGCCAGCTCCCCGAACACCCCTTTTGAAAAACTGTTTTTT
NA	TRBV5-1	TRBJ1-5	TRBD1	CASSPTGGQPQHF	TGCGCCAGCAGTCCGACAGGGGGTCAGCCCCAGCATTTT
NA	TRBV28	TRBJ1-2	NA	CASSFPGANYGYTF	TGTGCCAGCAGTTTTCCAGGGGCTAACTATGGCTACACCTTC
NA	TRBV5-3	TRBJ1-5	NA	CATRQVGDQPQHF	TGTGCCACGAGACAGGTCGGGGATCAGCCCCAGCATTTT
NA	TRBV10-1	TRBJ2-7	NA	CASTTSSDGYEQYF	TGCGCCAGCACCACATCCTCGGATGGCTACGAGCAGTACTTC
few	TRBV27	TRBJ2-6	TRBD1	CASSRDRAIVLTF	TGTGCCAGCAGTCGGGACAGGGCAATAGTCCTGACTTTC
NA	TRBV5-1	TRBJ1-4	NA	CASSRRQILLGTNEKLFF	TGCGCCAGCAGCCGGCGACAGATTCTCTTAGGAACTAATGAAAAACTGTTTTTT
NA	TRBV5-5	TRBJ2-1	TRBD2	CASSLVGREGNEQFF	TGTGCCAGCAGCTTGGTGGGTAGGGAGGGCAATGAGCAGTTCTTC
NA	TRBV7-9	TRBJ1-6	TRBD1	CASSPDRVGNSPLHF	TGTGCCAGCAGCCCAGACAGGGTAGGGAATTCACCCCTCCACTTT
NA	TRBV7-3	TRBJ1-6	NA	CASSPGGGWDSPLHF	TGTGCCAGCAGCCCCGGTGGGGGGTGGGATTCACCCCTCCACTTT
NA	TRBV28	TRBJ1-4	TRBD1	CASSSFFGQGREKLFF	TGTGCCAGCAGTTCCTTCTTCGGACAGGGGAGAGAAAAACTGTTTTTT
NA	TRBV15	TRBJ2-7	TRBD1	CATSRDPGQGYEQYF	TGTGCCACCAGCAGAGATCCTGGACAGGGCTACGAGCAGTACTTC